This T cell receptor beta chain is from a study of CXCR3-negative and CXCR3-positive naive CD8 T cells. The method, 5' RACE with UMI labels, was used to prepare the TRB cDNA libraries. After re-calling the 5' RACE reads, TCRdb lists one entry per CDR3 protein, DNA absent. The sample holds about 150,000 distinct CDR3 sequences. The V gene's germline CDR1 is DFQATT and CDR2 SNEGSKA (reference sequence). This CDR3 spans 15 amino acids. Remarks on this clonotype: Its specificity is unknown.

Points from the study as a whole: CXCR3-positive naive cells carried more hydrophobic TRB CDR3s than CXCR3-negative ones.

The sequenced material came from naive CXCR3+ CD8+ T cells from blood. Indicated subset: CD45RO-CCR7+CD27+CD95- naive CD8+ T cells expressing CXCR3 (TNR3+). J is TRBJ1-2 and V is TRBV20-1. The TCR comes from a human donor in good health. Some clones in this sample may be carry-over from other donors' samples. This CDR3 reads CSARPGGQERNSYTF.